A single sample gave rise to the 8 T cell receptor beta chains below, sequenced in a study of blood T cell repertoires in COVID-19. The table came from immunoSEQ multiplex PCR; TCRdb's copy has only in-frame clones and leaves some out. The sample contains fewer than 250,000 clones, 80% to 90% of which appear only once. The sample was peripheral blood. These receptors came from a woman aged 40 to 50 with active or convalescent COVID-19.

This clone was observed once. This rearrangement joins TRBV7-9 to TRBJ1-1, with D perhaps matching TRBD1 (5 bases). Germline CDR1 is SEHNR and CDR2 is FQNEAQ (reference sequence). The length of the CDR3 is 14 residues. Trimming took 5 bases from V and 0 from J, leaving 10 bases between them. In nucleotides, the CDR3 is TGTGCCAGCAGCCGGGGGACGGTGAACACTGAAGCTTTCTTT. This encodes CASSRGTVNTEAFF.

The V call is TRBV6-6, the J call TRBJ2-7; tentative D call: TRBD1 (5 bases). V gave up 6 bases and J gave up 3 bases, with 15 bases separating them. The germline gives CDR1 MNHNY, CDR2 SVGAGI (reference sequence). The CDR3 totals 14 residues. For the CDR3, the DNA is TGTGCCAGCAGACAGGCAGACCTCAGCTACGAGCAGTACTTC. Its protein is CASRQADLSYEQYF.

This chain connects TRBV6-5 to TRBJ2-1; D is undetermined. In germline, CDR1 is MNHEY, CDR2 SVGAGI. V lost 4 bases and J lost 8, with 9 bases in between. This CDR3 is built from 12 residues. The CDR3 loop reads CASSSLSDEQFF. The CDR3 DNA follows: TGTGCCAGCAGTTCCCTCTCGGATGAGCAGTTCTTC.

This clone was counted once. The V call is TRBV5-1, the J call TRBJ2-1; 9 positions agree with TRBD2. Germline CDR1 reads SGHRS; CDR2 reads YFSETQ. This CDR3 contains 15 residues. J was trimmed by 9 bases and V by 8 bases; bases with no gene match: 15. CDR3 residues: CASSPRVAGETEQFF. The CDR3 coding sequence is TGCGCCAGTTCACCTAGGGTAGCGGGAGAGACTGAGCAGTTCTTC.

The rearrangement joins TRBV10-2 to TRBJ1-4, with 8 bases matching TRBD1. CDR3 length equals 16 residues. After removal of 6 bases from V and 0 bases from J, the junction contained 6 bases not matched to a gene. Germline CDR1 and CDR2: WSHSY and SAAADI. CDR3 in DNA: TGCGCCAGCAGAGGGGACAGGCCTACAACTAATGAAAAACTGTTTTTT. This translates into CASRGDRPTTNEKLFF.

The chain combines TRBV27 with TRBJ1-1; TRBD1 is a possible D gene (6 bases). From germline, CDR1 is MNHEY and CDR2 SMNVEV (reference sequence). Trimming pared 7 bases from V and 6 bases from J, leaving 15 bases between. This CDR3 is 13 amino acids long. CDR3 region: CASIPFRGAEAFF. DNA of the CDR3: TGTGCCAGCATTCCATTCAGGGGAGCTGAAGCTTTCTTT.

This clone has only a few counts. The J gene is TRBJ2-7, the V gene TRBV5-1; D ambiguous. This CDR3 has 13 residues. The germline V and J ends were trimmed by 0 bases and 3 bases, with 7 bases remaining between them. Germline assignment: CDR1 SGHRS and CDR2 YFSETQ. The CDR3 DNA reads TGCGCCAGCAGCTTGGCGTCGGGCTACGAGCAGTACTTC. Translating it yields CASSLASGYEQYF.

This clone was recorded only once. This chain connects TRBV3-1 (or the pseudogene TRBV3-2) to TRBJ2-7; 7 positions agree with TRBD2. V gave up 1 base and J gave up 2 bases; unmatched junction bases: 2. The CDR3 consists of 14 residues. Germline loops: CDR1 LGHDT, CDR2 YNNKEL (reference sequence). The CDR3 region is CASSQVAGAYEQYF. CDR3 sequence (DNA): TGTGCCAGCAGCCAAGTTGCGGGAGCCTACGAGCAGTACTTC.